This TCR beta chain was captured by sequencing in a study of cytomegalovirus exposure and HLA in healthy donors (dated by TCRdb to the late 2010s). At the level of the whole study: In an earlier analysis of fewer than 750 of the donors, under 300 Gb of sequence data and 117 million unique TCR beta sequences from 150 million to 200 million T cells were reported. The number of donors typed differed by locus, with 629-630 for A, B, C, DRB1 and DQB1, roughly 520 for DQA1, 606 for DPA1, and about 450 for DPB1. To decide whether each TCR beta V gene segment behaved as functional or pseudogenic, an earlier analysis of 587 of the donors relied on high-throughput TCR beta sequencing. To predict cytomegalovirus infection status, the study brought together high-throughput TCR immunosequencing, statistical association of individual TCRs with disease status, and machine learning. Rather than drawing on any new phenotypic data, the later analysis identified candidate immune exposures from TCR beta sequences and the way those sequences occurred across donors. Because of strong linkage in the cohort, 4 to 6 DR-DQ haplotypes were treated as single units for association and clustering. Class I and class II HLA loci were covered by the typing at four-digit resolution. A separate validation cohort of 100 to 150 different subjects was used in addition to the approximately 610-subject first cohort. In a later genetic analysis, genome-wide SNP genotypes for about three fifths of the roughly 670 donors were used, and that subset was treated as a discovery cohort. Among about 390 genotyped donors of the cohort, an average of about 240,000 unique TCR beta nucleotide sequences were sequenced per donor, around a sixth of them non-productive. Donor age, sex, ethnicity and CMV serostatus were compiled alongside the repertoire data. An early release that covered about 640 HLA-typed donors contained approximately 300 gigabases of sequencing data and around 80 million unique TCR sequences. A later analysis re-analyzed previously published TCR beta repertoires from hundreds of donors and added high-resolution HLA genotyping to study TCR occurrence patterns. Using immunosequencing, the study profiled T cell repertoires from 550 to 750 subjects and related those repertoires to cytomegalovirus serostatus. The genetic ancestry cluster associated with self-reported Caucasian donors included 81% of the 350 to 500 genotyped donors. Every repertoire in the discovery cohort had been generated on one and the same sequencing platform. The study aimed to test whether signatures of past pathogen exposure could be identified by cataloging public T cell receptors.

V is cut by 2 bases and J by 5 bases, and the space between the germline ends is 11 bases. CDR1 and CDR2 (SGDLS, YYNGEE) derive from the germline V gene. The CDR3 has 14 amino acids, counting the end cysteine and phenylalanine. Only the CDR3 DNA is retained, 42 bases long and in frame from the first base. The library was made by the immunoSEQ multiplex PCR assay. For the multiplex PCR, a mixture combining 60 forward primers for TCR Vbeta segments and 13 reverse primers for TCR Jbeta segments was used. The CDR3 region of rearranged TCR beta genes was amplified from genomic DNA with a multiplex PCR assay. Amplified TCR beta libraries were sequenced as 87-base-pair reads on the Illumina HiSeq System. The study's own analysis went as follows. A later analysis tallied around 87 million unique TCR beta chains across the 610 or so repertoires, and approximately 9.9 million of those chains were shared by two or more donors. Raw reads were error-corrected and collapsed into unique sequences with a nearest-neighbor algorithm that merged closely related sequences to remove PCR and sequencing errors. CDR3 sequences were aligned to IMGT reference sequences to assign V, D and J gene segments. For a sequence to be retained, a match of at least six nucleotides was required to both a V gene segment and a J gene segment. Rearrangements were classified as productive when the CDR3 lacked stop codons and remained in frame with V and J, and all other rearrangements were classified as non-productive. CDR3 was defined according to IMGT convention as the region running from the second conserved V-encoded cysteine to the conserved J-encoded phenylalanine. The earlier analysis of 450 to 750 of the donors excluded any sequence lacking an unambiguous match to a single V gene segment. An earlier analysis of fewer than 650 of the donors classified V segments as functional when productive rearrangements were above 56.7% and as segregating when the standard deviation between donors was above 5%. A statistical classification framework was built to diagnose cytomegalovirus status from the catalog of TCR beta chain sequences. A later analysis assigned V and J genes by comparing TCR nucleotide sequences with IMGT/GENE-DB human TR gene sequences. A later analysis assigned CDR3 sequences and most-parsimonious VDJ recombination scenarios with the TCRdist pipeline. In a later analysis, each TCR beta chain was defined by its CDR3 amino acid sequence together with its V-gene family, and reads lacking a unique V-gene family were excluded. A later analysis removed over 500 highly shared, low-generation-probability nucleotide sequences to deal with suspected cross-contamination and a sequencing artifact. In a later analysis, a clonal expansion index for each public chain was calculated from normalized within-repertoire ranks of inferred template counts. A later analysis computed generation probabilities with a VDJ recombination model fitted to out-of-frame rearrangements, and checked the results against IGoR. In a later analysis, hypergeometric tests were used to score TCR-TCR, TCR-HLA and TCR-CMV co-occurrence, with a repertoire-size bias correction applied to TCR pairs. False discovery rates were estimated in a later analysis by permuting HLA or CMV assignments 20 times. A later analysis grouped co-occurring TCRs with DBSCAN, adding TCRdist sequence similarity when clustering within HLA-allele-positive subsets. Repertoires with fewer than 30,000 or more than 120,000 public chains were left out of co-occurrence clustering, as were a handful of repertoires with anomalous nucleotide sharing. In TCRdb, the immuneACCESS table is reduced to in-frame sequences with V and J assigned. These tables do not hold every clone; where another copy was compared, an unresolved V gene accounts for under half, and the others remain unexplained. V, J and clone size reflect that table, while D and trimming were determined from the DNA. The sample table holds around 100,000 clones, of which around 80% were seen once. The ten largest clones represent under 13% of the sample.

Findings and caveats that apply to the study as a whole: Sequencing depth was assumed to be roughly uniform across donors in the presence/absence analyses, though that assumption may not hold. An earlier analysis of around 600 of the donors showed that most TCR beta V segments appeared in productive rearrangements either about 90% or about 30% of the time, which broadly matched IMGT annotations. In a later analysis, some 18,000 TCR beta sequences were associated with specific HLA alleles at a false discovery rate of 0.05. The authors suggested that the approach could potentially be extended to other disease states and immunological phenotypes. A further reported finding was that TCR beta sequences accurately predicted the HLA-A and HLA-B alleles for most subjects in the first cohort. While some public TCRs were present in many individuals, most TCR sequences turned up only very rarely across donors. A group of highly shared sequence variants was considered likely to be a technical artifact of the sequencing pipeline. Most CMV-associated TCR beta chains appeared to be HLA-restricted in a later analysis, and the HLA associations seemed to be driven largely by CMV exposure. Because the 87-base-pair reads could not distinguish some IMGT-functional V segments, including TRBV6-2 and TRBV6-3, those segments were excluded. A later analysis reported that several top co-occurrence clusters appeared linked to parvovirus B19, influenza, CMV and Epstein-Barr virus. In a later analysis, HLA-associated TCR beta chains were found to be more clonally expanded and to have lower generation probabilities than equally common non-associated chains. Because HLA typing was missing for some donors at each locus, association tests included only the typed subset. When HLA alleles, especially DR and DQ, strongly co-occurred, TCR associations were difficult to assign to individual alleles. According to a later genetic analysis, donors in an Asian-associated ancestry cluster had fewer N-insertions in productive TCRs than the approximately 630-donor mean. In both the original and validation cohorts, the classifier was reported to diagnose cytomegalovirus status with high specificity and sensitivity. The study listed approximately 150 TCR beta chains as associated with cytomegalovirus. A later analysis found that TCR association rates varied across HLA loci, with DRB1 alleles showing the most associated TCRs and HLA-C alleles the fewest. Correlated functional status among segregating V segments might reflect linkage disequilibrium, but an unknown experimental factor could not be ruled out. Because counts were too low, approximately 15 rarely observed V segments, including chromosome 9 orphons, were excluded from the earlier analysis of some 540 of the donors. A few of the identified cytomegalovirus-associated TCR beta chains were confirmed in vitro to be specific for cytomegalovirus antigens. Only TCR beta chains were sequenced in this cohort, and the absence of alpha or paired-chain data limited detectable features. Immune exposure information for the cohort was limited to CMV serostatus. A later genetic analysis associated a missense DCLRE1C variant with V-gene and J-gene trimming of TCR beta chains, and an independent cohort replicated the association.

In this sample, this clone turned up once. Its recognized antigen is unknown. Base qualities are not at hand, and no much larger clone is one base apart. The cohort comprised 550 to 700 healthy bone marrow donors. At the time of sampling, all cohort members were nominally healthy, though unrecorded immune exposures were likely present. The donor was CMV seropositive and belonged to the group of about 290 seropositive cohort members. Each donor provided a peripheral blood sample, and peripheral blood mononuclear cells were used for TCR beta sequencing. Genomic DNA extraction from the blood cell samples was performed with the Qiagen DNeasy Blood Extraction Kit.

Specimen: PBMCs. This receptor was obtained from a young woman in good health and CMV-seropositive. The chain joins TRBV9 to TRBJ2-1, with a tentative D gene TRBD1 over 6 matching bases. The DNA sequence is TGTGCCAGCAGCGTTCAGGGGTCGGACAATGAGCAGTTCTTC. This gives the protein CASSVQGSDNEQFF.